This entry is about one T cell receptor beta chain. Its antigen remains unidentified. Nothing much larger sits one base from this clone, and base qualities are not available. The junction carries 16 bases between V and J, which are trimmed by 5 bases and 0 bases respectively. The CDR3 spans 17 residues, from the cysteine through the phenylalanine. The kept DNA is CDR3 alone, 51 bases in frame from the first base. The germline V gene yields SGHTA for CDR1 and FQGNSA for CDR2. The data stem from a study of tumor-infiltrating lymphocytes in oesophageal squamous cell carcinoma (dated by TCRdb to about 2016). Libraries were made using PCR. The instrument was an Illumina HiSeq 2000. The public reads were run again by TCRdb, first through fastp at Q25 and then through MiXCR, and only productive beta chains were kept. All rows with the same CDR3 protein become a single entry with the most common DNA and genes. A total of tens of thousands of distinct CDR3 sequences appear in this sample, approximately 35% of them only once. The leading ten clones occupy about a fifth of the sample.

The chain is made from TRBV7-2 and TRBJ2-2; there is no confident call for the D gene. This receptor was taken from a female donor with esophageal squamous cell carcinoma. The sample taken for sequencing was esophageal tumor tissue. The CDR3 here reads CASSPGSWAANTGELFF. The sequenced DNA: TGTGCCAGCAGCCCAGGCAGTTGGGCAGCGAACACCGGGGAGCTGTTTTTT.